The rows below give T cell receptor beta chains drawn from one sample of a study of blood T cell repertoires in COVID-19. TCRdb's copy holds only in-frame clones and misses some; the assay was immunoSEQ multiplex PCR. The sample records 90,000 to 120,000 clones, about 89% being singletons. Sequencing used peripheral blood. All receptors derive from a woman aged 25 to 39 with acute or convalescent COVID-19. Both conserved end residues are part of each CDR3. D genes are given only for firm matches.

D | V | CDR3
- | TRBV6-2/TRBV6-3 | CASSYSLTSSYEQYF
- | TRBV18 | CASSPVTRRSSYNEQFF
- | TRBV9 | CASSVGAAAPYEQYF
TRBD1 | TRBV4-2 | CASSQSGTGFDEQYF
- | TRBV28 | CATQIRTDGAEETQYF
- | TRBV30 | CAWSVDSTNSPLHF
TRBD1 | TRBV10-3 | CATGTGGAHNSPLHF
TRBD1 | TRBV5-4 | CASSLPGQGIVYGYTF
TRBD1 | TRBV3-1/TRBV3-2 | CASSQVRRQGANEQYF
TRBD1 | TRBV27 | CASSSWTGLSEQYF
- | TRBV7-9 | CASSLAEGHFYGYTF
TRBD1 | TRBV30 | CAWSVPDRGAPLHF
- | TRBV5-1 | CASSSGTTNTGELFF